These 3 T cell receptor beta chains share one sample of origin, sequenced in a study of shared clonotypes between healthy human individuals. CD45RO negativity and positive selection for CCR7 defined naive CD8 cells, a population that excluded terminally differentiated effector memory CD45RA+ cells. Clones were sequenced by immunoSEQ multiplex PCR, and TCRdb holds only the in-frame ones, with some missing. The sample consists of about 1.9 million clones, just under 95% of them appearing once. Sample: naive CD8+ T cells from PBMCs. These receptors all come from a man between 18 and 35 years old in good health. Some clones in this sample may be carry-over from other donors' samples.

The chain combines TRBV19 with TRBJ2-1; possible D gene TRBD2, 5 bases. The CDR3 has 14 amino acids. The V gene lost 9 bases and the J gene lost 7 bases, with 19 bases spanning the gap. CDR1 is LNHDA and CDR2 is SQIVND in the germline V gene (reference sequence). CDR3 nucleotides: TGTGCCAGCCTTCCCCGGGAAGGGAGAAATGAGCAGTTCTTC. This gives the protein CASLPREGRNEQFF.

V gene TRBV6-5 combines with J gene TRBJ2-1; no clear D gene. Germline loops: CDR1 MNHEY, CDR2 SVGAGI. V lost 5 bases and J 9 bases, leaving 14 bases between the germline ends. The CDR3 loop spans 13 amino acids. The CDR3 protein is CASSTKVLGEQFF. The CDR3 DNA follows: TGTGCCAGCAGTACCAAGGTTTTGGGTGAGCAGTTCTTC.

The chain joins TRBV4-1 to TRBJ2-5; no definite D call. The J call may be in error: the DNA end matches TRBJ2-7 better. CDR3 length: 14 amino acids. In germline, CDR1 is MGHRA, CDR2 YSYEKL. CDR3 sequence: CASSHSLGSYEQYF. DNA for the CDR3: TGCGCCAGCAGCCACTCCCTAGGGTCCTACGAGCAGTACTTC.